Listed here are 5 T cell receptor beta chains from one sample, sequenced in a study of human T cells and chemical hapten exposure. Time point denoted: pre-sensitization, week 0. Treatment denoted: therapeutic diphenylcyclopropenone sensitization with weekly scalp DPC. MiXCR was run by TCRdb on the RACE reads, yielding one entry per CDR3 protein. The data contain under 200,000 distinct CDR3 sequences, around 30% of them singletons. Sequenced material: whole blood, taken in connection with sensitization to the hapten diphenylcyclopropenone (DPC). These receptors came from a woman in her 30s with alopecia areata. Some clones in this sample may be carry-over from other donors' samples.

This clonotype was seen more than once but under ten times. CDR3 nucleotide sequence: TGTGCCAGCAGCTTTGGACAGAAAGCTTTCTTT. It is translated as CASSFGQKAFF. J is TRBJ1-1 and V is TRBV27; maybe TRBD1 (6 bases). From germline, CDR1 is MNHEY and CDR2 SMNVEV (reference sequence). V lost 6 bases and J lost 9, with 11 bases in between. The CDR3 runs 11 residues.

The chain recombines TRBV5-8 with TRBJ2-7, with 9 nucleotides matching TRBD1. The CDR3 is 13 residues long. Trimming removed 2 bases from V and 5 bases from J; junction bases left unmatched: 2. CDR1 and CDR2 from the germline V gene are SGHTS and YDEGEE. CDR3 region: CASSFRTGDEQYF. As DNA, the CDR3 is TGTGCCAGCAGCTTTAGGACAGGGGACGAGCAGTACTTC.

The genes are TRBV7-9 and TRBJ2-3, with D perhaps matching TRBD1 or TRBD2 (5 bases each). CDR3 size: 12 residues. V dropped 8 bases and J dropped 2 bases, with 8 bases sitting between them. The germline V gene has CDR1 SEHNR and CDR2 FQNEAQ (reference sequence). For the CDR3, the DNA is TGTGCCAGCGGGGGTTCCACAGATACGCAGTATTTT. It translates to CASGGSTDTQYF.

This chain uses TRBV20-1 with TRBJ2-3, with 8 nucleotides matching TRBD1. This CDR3 region has 15 residues. Unmatched junction bases numbered 9, after V lost 5 bases and J lost 2 bases. Germline V gene data show CDR1 as DFQATT and CDR2 as SNEGSKA (reference sequence). In DNA form, the CDR3 reads TGCAGTGCTGATTCAGACAGGGGCCTCACAGATACGCAGTATTTT. Protein: CSADSDRGLTDTQYF.

This clonotype was observed a few times. The DNA for the CDR3 is TGTGCCAGCAGTTTATCCACTTCTGGCACTGAAGCTTTCTTT. Its protein is CASSLSTSGTEAFF. This sequence joins TRBV28 and TRBJ1-1; D is unclear. Trimming removed 1 base from V and 4 bases from J, with 10 bases in between. The CDR3 spans 14 residues. Germline V gene lookup returns CDR1 MDHEN and CDR2 SYDVKM. The entire variable domain, with the rest obtained from reference TRBV28 and TRBJ1-1, is as follows: DVKVTQSSRYLVKRTGEKVFLECVQDMDHENMFWYRQDPGLGLRLIYFSYDVKMKEKGDIPEGYSVSREKKERFSLILESASTNQTSMYLCASSLSTSGTEAFFGQGTRLTVV.